This TCR beta chain was profiled in a study of shared clonotypes between healthy human individuals (dated by TCRdb to 2018 to 2021). Notes on the research overall: The cohort included three men and a couple of women between 18 and 49 years of age. To estimate repertoire size and how much clonotypes are shared between individuals, the study performed deep sequencing of blood TCR repertoires from 4 to 6 healthy adults. To increase sequencing depth and limit assay-specific biases, different laboratories used diverse techniques to prepare libraries and sequence TCR repertoires. Between about 0.94 and 8.9 billion PBMCs per donor were obtained by leukapheresis. For each donor, CD4 naive and CD4 memory were each given three plates, CD8 naive was given two plates, and CD8 memory was given one plate.

This clone was detected only once. The antigen it binds to is not known. No base qualities exist here, and no much larger clone lies one base off it. General conclusions and limits of the study: Pairwise subsampling indicated that sequencing depth was expected to affect the degree of clonotype sharing among donors. Incomplete sequencing was indicated by rarefaction of sorted-subset datasets, despite the large sequencing depth. Higher generation probabilities were observed for clonotypes shared by all four sorted-subset donors than for non-shared clonotypes. Sharing across several donors was observed for about 4.8% of naive CD4, less than 4% of naive CD8, over 2% of memory CD4, and roughly 0.4% of memory CD8 clonotypes. Because the study included only a small number of donors, the genetic and exposure-history diversity represented was limited. Naive subsets generally had larger estimated clonotype richness than memory subsets did. Sampling was limited to blood, and TCR repertoires in tissue likely differ from TCR repertoires in blood.

The donors were healthy, HIV-negative adults with no recently reported acute infections or vaccinations. Every donor was a Caucasian adult living in Nashville, Tennessee, USA. CD4+ T cells were enriched through magnetic negative selection, after which naive cells were positively selected on CD45RA and the remaining negative fraction served as the memory subset. Blood was obtained by leukapheresis, after which PBMCs were separated by Ficoll-Histopaque density gradient centrifugation and cryopreserved in liquid nitrogen vapor phase. Purity and quantity of every magnetically sorted T cell population were checked by analytical flow cytometry. Genomic DNA was isolated from each sorted fraction and quantified by UV absorbance on a Nanodrop 2000c. TCR CDR3 regions were amplified from genomic DNA by multiplex PCR using the deep immunoSEQ assay. Extracted genomic DNA from each cell subset was distributed evenly across all wells of several immunoSEQ 96-well plates, and each plate was treated as a replicate. For sorted subsets, about 200 ng genomic DNA, equal to 30,000 to 35,000 T cell genomes, was loaded into each replicate PCR. Purified libraries were measured with a Qubit 3.0 fluorometer, size-checked on a Bioanalyzer 2100, and measured again with the KAPA Library Quantification kit. Every immunoSEQ 96-well plate was sequenced on a separate single-read 150-cycle Illumina NextSeq 550 flow cell. The paper's processing steps were these. The immunoSEQ output contained only junctional sequences without quality scores, so filtering could not match that applied to full-length reads. To assign V/J genes and CDR3, sequences were annotated using PyIR, a Python wrapper for IgBLAST v1.9, with IMGT germline references. Reads were removed for weak V/J assignments (E-value above 1e-6), missing CDR3, stop codons, out-of-frame junctions, or ambiguous translated residues. V3J clonotypes were defined as sequences sharing the same inferred V gene, J gene, and CDR3 amino acid sequence. Percentage overlap between repertoires was calculated by dividing the number of shared unique clonotypes by the size of the smaller repertoire. Richness of each repertoire was evaluated using RTK rarefaction, the Chao1 estimator, and Recon v2.1 estimates of unobserved clonotypes. Generation probabilities were computed with OLGA for all TCRbeta clonotypes obtained by the gDNA method from several donors. TCRdb took over this immuneACCESS table, retaining in-frame rearrangements with V and J assigned. Such tables are incomplete; in checked studies, under half of the missing clones stem from an unresolved V gene, and the remainder is unexplained. V and J calls plus clone size are reproduced from that table; the DNA served to infer D and trimming. The sample includes approximately 1.5 million clones, with under 99% observed a single time. 0.4% to 0.45% of the sample goes to the ten largest clones.

The CDR1 and CDR2 encoded by the germline V gene are SGHAT and FQNNGV. Trimming leaves V shorter by 5 bases and J shorter by 4 bases, with the junction holding 4 bases beyond the gene matches. Taken from cysteine to phenylalanine, the CDR3 has 14 residues. Only the CDR3 region is kept as DNA, spanning 42 bases read in frame from base 1. Here the chain combines TRBV11-2 and TRBJ1-3; TRBD1 fits 8 bases in the junction. The receptor was isolated from a young man in good health. The sequenced material came from naive CD4+ T cells sorted from blood. The intended sense of this specimen's cell subset or site label: CD45RA+ positively selected. The CDR3 reads CASSKDRGGNTIYF. In nucleotide form, the sequence is TGTGCCAGCAGCAAAGACAGGGGAGGAAACACCATATATTTT.